A selection of T cell receptor beta chains follows, all from one sample in a study of T cells after yellow fever vaccination. TCRdb called the 5' RACE reads again in MiXCR, with one record for every CDR3 protein. The sample includes about 170,000 distinct CDR3 sequences, about 11% of them seen just once. The sequenced sample was CD8+ T cells sorted from PBMCs, obtained 15 days after the yellow fever booster vaccination. The receptors were gathered from a man in his late teens or twenties who received the YFV17D yellow fever vaccine. Each CDR3 is given with its conserved first and last residue. The D gene is left open where the match is weak. Some rows mark clone size as missing; the rest say once, few, many or name a class of expanded clone.

V	J	size	D	length	DNA	CDR3
TRBV4-2	TRBJ2-7	.	.	14	TGTGCCAGCAGCCAATATAAGGGAGACTACGAGCAGTACTTC	CASSQYKGDYEQYF
TRBV10-2	TRBJ1-1	few	.	13	TGCGCCAGCAGTGACAGGGGAACCACTGAAGCTTTCTTT	CASSDRGTTEAFF
TRBV4-1	TRBJ2-1	many	.	13	TGCGCCAGCAGCCAAGATCTCGACAATGAGCAGTTCTTC	CASSQDLDNEQFF
TRBV5-1	TRBJ1-1	few	.	14	TGCGCCAGCAGCCCGGCAGGGGTGAACACTGAAGCTTTCTTT	CASSPAGVNTEAFF
TRBV9	TRBJ2-7	few	.	14	TGTGCCAGCAGCCTGATGGACACCCCCTGGGAGCAGTACTTC	CASSLMDTPWEQYF
TRBV6-5	TRBJ1-1	few	.	14	TGTGCCAGCACCCTGGGGTGGGGTCACACTGAAGCTTTCTTT	CASTLGWGHTEAFF
TRBV25-1	TRBJ1-2	.	TRBD1	12	TGTGCCAGCGGGGGACAGGGGCGCGGCTACACCTTC	CASGGQGRGYTF
TRBV7-9	TRBJ1-2	.	.	13	TGTGCCAGCAGCTTACACACAGCCTATGGCTACACCTTC	CASSLHTAYGYTF
TRBV12-3/TRBV12-4	TRBJ2-2	few	.	15	TGTGCCAGCAGCGAGGGACGCCCCGGCCCCGGGGAGCTGTTTTTT	CASSEGRPGPGELFF
TRBV13	TRBJ2-7	.	.	13	TGTGCCAGCAGCTTAGGGGGTATGGGAGAGCAGTACTTC	CASSLGGMGEQYF
TRBV7-6	TRBJ1-5	.	.	15	TGTGCCAGCAGCCCCGGACAGATCGGATATCAGCCCCAGCATTTT	CASSPGQIGYQPQHF
TRBV7-2	TRBJ2-1	few	.	12	TGTGCCAGCAGCTTTATGTACAATGAGCAGTTCTTC	CASSFMYNEQFF
TRBV4-1	TRBJ1-1	.	.	15	TGCGCCAGCAGCCAAGATCAGACTACAGGGAGTAGAGCTTTCTTT	CASSQDQTTGSRAFF
TRBV27	TRBJ2-7	.	.	13	TGTGCCAGCAGTGCCACAGGGTACTACGAGCAGTACTTC	CASSATGYYEQYF
TRBV15	TRBJ2-1	.	TRBD2	16	TGTGCCACCAGCAGAGGCCTGGGACTAGCAGGCAATGAGCAGTTCTTC	CATSRGLGLAGNEQFF
TRBV20-1	TRBJ2-2	few	.	15	TGCAGTGCTAGAGATCTTAGGGGGGTCGCCGGGGAGCTGTTTTTT	CSARDLRGVAGELFF
TRBV27	TRBJ2-7	few	.	14	TGTGCCAGCAGTTTGAGCCTCGACTCCTACGAGCAGTACTTC	CASSLSLDSYEQYF
TRBV20-1	TRBJ2-2	.	.	14	TGCAGTGCCCCGCCGGGGGTTAACACCGGGGAGCTGTTTTTT	CSAPPGVNTGELFF
TRBV20-1	TRBJ1-4	many	TRBD1	18	TGCAGTGCTAGAATCCCAGGGGGTCGTCCCCCCTATAATGAAAAACTGTTTTTT	CSARIPGGRPPYNEKLFF
TRBV29-1	TRBJ2-2	.	TRBD2	13	TGCGGAGCTAGCGGCTTAGGCACCGGGGAGCTGTTTTTT	CGASGLGTGELFF
TRBV12-5	TRBJ2-3	.	.	16	TGTGCTAGTGGTTCGCACCCGGGACCGGGACCTGGTACGCAGTATTTT	CASGSHPGPGPGTQYF
TRBV4-1	TRBJ2-1	many	.	12	TGCGCCACCGGGGGTCCGTACAATGAGCAGTTCTTC	CATGGPYNEQFF
TRBV4-1	TRBJ2-1	few	.	13	TGCGCCAGCAGCCAGGGACTTTTGAATGAGCAGTTCTTC	CASSQGLLNEQFF
TRBV9	TRBJ2-7	.	.	14	TGTGCCAGCAGCGCCCCCGGGGAAACCTACGAGCAGTACTTC	CASSAPGETYEQYF
TRBV6-6	TRBJ1-1	.	TRBD1	17	TGTGCCAGCAGTACCCCAAAACAGGGGGCGTTGGACACTGAAGCTTTCTTT	CASSTPKQGALDTEAFF
TRBV10-3	TRBJ1-2	.	TRBD1	15	TGTGCCATCAGTGTCACAGGGGATAACCCGGGAGGCTACACCTTC	CAISVTGDNPGGYTF
TRBV12-3/TRBV12-4	TRBJ1-3	.	.	13	TGTGCCGACACTCAGGGGACTGGAAACACCATATATTTT	CADTQGTGNTIYF
TRBV20-1	TRBJ1-6	many	.	13	TGCAGTGCTAGAGCCGAATTTAATTCACCCCTCCACTTT	CSARAEFNSPLHF
TRBV12-3/TRBV12-4	TRBJ1-1	.	.	14	TGTGCCAGCAGTTTTGGTAGGGCGAACACTGAAGCTTTCTTT	CASSFGRANTEAFF
TRBV6-6	TRBJ2-1	few	.	12	TGTGCCAGCAGTTACGTCCGCTTTGAGCAGTTCTTC	CASSYVRFEQFF
TRBV27	TRBJ2-3	.	.	14	TGTGCCAGCAGTCTCGGGGTCCAGGGGGGGACGCAGTATTTT	CASSLGVQGGTQYF
TRBV15	TRBJ1-1	few	.	16	TGTGCCACCAGCAGAGATGAGGGGAACCTGAACACTGAAGCTTTCTTT	CATSRDEGNLNTEAFF
TRBV23-1	TRBJ2-2	.	.	14	TGCGCCAGCCCAACGGGGGCGGCGCCCGGGGAGCTGTTTTTT	CASPTGAAPGELFF
TRBV2	TRBJ2-1	.	.	16	TGTGCCAGCAGGGAACTTCCAGGGGACTCCTACAATGAGCAGTTCTTC	CASRELPGDSYNEQFF
TRBV12-3/TRBV12-4	TRBJ1-6	.	.	14	TGTGCCAGCAGTTCTCGCAGGAGTAATTCACCCCTCCACTTT	CASSSRRSNSPLHF
TRBV12-3/TRBV12-4	TRBJ2-1	many	.	12	TGTGCCAGCAGTTTATCCTACAATGAGCAGTTCTTC	CASSLSYNEQFF
TRBV19	TRBJ2-1	few	TRBD1	15	TGTGCCAGTAGCGATAACAGGGGGCCCTACAATGAGCAGTTCTTC	CASSDNRGPYNEQFF
TRBV27	TRBJ2-5	few	TRBD1	16	TGTGCCAGCAGTTCATACCGGGACAGCTTAATTGAGACCCAGTACTTC	CASSSYRDSLIETQYF
TRBV29-1	TRBJ2-5	.	.	14	TGCAGCGAAAGACAGACAGACTGGCAAGAGACCCAGTACTTC	CSERQTDWQETQYF
TRBV9	TRBJ1-1	.	.	20	TGTGCCAGCAGCGTAGAATGGGGCGGCCTGATCTCCCTTGTGAACACTGAAGCTTTCTTT	CASSVEWGGLISLVNTEAFF
TRBV28	TRBJ2-4	few	.	16	TGTGCCAGCACTCCAAGAAGCTTACTAGCCAAAAACATTCAGTACTTC	CASTPRSLLAKNIQYF
TRBV6-5	TRBJ1-1	.	.	12	TGTGCCAGCAGCCACGGGGGCCCTGAAGCTTTCTTT	CASSHGGPEAFF
TRBV7-9	TRBJ2-1	.	.	16	TGTGCCAGCAGCCCTTATCCGGAGGTTTCCTACAATGAGCAGTTCTTC	CASSPYPEVSYNEQFF
TRBV6-2/TRBV6-3	TRBJ1-5	.	.	14	TGTGCCAGCAAGCGAGGGGGTCGGAATCAGCCCCAGCATTTT	CASKRGGRNQPQHF
TRBV6-1	TRBJ1-5	few	.	16	TGTGCCAGCCGAACCTCGACAGGCCCCGAACTAGTACCCCAGCATTTT	CASRTSTGPELVPQHF
TRBV6-6	TRBJ2-5	few	.	12	TGTGCCAGCGGGCAGGCCCAAGAGACCCAGTACTTC	CASGQAQETQYF
TRBV28	TRBJ2-6	.	.	15	TGTGCCAGCAGTCCCAGGGGGGCCGGGGCCAACGTCCTGACTTTC	CASSPRGAGANVLTF
TRBV29-1	TRBJ1-5	.	.	12	TGCAGCCCGAGGGGGGCTTGCCAGCCCCAGCATTTT	CSPRGACQPQHF
TRBV28	TRBJ1-2	.	.	15	TGTGCCAGCAGTTCGACAGTCCTCACACCCTATGGCTACACCTTC	CASSSTVLTPYGYTF
TRBV7-9	TRBJ2-2	few	TRBD2	19	TGTGCCAGCAGCCCTAGGACTAGCGGGGTTCCCCTGAACACCGGGGAGCTGTTTTTT	CASSPRTSGVPLNTGELFF
TRBV7-9	TRBJ1-1	few	.	15	TGTGCCAGCAGCTCGCCGGAGGGAATAAACACTGAAGCTTTCTTT	CASSSPEGINTEAFF
TRBV6-6	TRBJ2-3	.	.	16	TGTGCCAGCAGTTACCCCCCAGGGATAAGGACAGATACGCAGTATTTT	CASSYPPGIRTDTQYF
TRBV6-2/TRBV6-3	TRBJ2-2	few	.	13	TGTGCCAGCAGCCGACTTAACACCGGGGAGCTGTTTTTT	CASSRLNTGELFF
TRBV7-6	TRBJ2-7	.	TRBD1	14	TGTGCCAGCAGCCCTGGACAGGGTCTCGACGAGCAGTACTTC	CASSPGQGLDEQYF
TRBV5-1	TRBJ1-4	.	.	15	TGCGCCAGCAGCTTACAAGACGGGCCGCCGCGGGAACTGTTTTTT	CASSLQDGPPRELFF